The next 10 T cell receptor beta chains were all read from a single sample in a study of T cells in tuberculosis. Sequenced by immunoSEQ multiplex PCR; TCRdb stores in-frame clones only, minus some. The table has about 36,000 clones, about 94% seen once. Sequenced sample: PBMCs. Source of these receptors: a donor aged 10 to 29 with latent tuberculosis or without tuberculosis infection.

The J gene is TRBJ2-2, the V gene TRBV29-1, with D possibly being TRBD1 (5 bases). The V end lost 7 bases, the J end lost 2 bases, and 8 bases lay between the germline ends. Germline loops: CDR1 SQVTM, CDR2 ANQGSEA. The CDR3 is made up of 12 amino acids. CDR3 in amino acids: CSGQGNTGELFF. For the CDR3, the DNA is TGCAGCGGTCAGGGCAACACCGGGGAGCTGTTTTTT.

The rearrangement uses TRBV5-1 and TRBJ2-2; TRBD2 might be the D (5 bases). The CDR3 runs 12 residues. Between the trimmed V and J ends, which lost 3 bases and 7 bases, there was a span of 7 bases. Germline V gene data show CDR1 as SGHRS and CDR2 as YFSETQ. The CDR3 sequence: CASSSEGGELFF. Here the CDR3 DNA reads TGCGCCAGCAGCTCAGAGGGCGGGGAGCTGTTTTTT.

The table lists this clone with a count of one. V is TRBV29-1 and J is TRBJ1-2, with TRBD1 identical over 10 bases. Germline CDR1 reads SQVTM; CDR2 reads ANQGSEA. V dropped 4 bases and J dropped 3; count of bases not matched to a gene: 5. CDR3 length: 14 amino acids. In nucleotides, the CDR3 is TGCAGCGTTGGGGGGACAGGGGACGACTATGGCTACACCTTC. Its translation: CSVGGTGDDYGYTF.

The chain joins TRBV19 to TRBJ1-5, with a weak D call TRBD1 (5 bases). V lost 5 bases, J lost 7 bases, and 9 bases lay in between. Germline CDR1 is LNHDA and CDR2 is SQIVND (reference sequence). CDR3 length: 12 residues. CDR3: CASSQGRQPQHF. The CDR3 DNA follows: TGTGCCAGTAGTCAGGGTAGACAGCCCCAGCATTTT.

The genes are TRBV30 and TRBJ1-2; D is unresolved. This CDR3 region has 12 residues. The germline V gene has CDR1 GTSNPN and CDR2 SVGIG (reference sequence). Trimming stripped 3 bases from V and 3 bases from J, with 8 bases between. The CDR3 bases are TGTGCCTGGAGCCGCGCATACTATGGCTACACCTTC. It specifies CAWSRAYYGYTF.

J is TRBJ1-2 and V is TRBV5-4, with D possibly TRBD1 on 5 matching bases. The germline CDR1 and CDR2 sequences are SGHNT and YYREEE (reference sequence). V lost 4 bases, J lost 4 bases, and 20 bases lay in between. CDR3 length: 16 residues. The CDR3 nucleotides are TGTGCCAGCAGCCCCAGTCCGAGGGCCGGGGGCTATGGCTACACCTTC. Its translation is CASSPSPRAGGYGYTF.

The chain joins TRBV5-1 to TRBJ2-3; 8 positions match TRBD2. Germline V gene lookup returns CDR1 SGHRS and CDR2 YFSETQ. The V gene end was trimmed by 4 bases and the J gene end by 5 bases; junction bases not matched to a gene: 12. CDR3 length equals 16 residues. The CDR3 here is CASSTLTGTREDTQYF. DNA for the CDR3: TGCGCCAGCAGCACACTGACCGGGACTAGAGAAGATACGCAGTATTTT.

The chain uses TRBV7-3 and TRBJ2-1, with TRBD2 matching 7 bases. Germline CDR1 reads SGHTA; CDR2 reads FQGTGA. The CDR3 has 13 residues. Germline trimming cut 1 base from V and 13 bases from J; bases unmatched to any gene: 7. The CDR3: CASSLKSSGLQFF. The CDR3 nucleotides read TGTGCCAGCAGCTTAAAGAGTAGCGGGCTCCAGTTCTTC.

The rearrangement uses TRBV5-5 and TRBJ1-2, with 8 bases matching TRBD1. CDR3 length equals 15 residues. CDR1 and CDR2 from the germline V gene are SGHKS and YYEKEE (reference sequence). Trimming removed 3 bases from V and 5 bases from J; junction bases left unmatched: 9. The CDR3 reads CASSSQGVEGYGYTF. In DNA form, the CDR3 reads TGTGCCAGCAGCTCACAGGGGGTAGAAGGGTATGGCTACACCTTC.

V and J are TRBV28 and TRBJ2-3, with TRBD1 matching over 9 bases. CDR1 and CDR2 (germline): MDHEN, SYDVKM. V was pared by 8 bases and J by 2 bases, with 8 bases of the junction left unmatched. The CDR3 is 15 amino acids. CDR3 sequence: CASRPGQGNTDTQYF. CDR3 DNA: TGTGCCAGCCGTCCCGGACAGGGGAACACAGATACGCAGTATTTT.